The 31 T cell receptor beta chains below were found in one sample sequenced in a study of cytomegalovirus exposure and HLA in healthy donors. A multiplex PCR was run with 60 Vbeta primers and 13 Jbeta primers. This table comes from immunoSEQ multiplex PCR, and its TCRdb copy is limited to in-frame clones, with some not included. The sample has some 140,000 clones, roughly three quarters seen once. What was sequenced was PBMCs. These receptors came from a young man in good health and CMV-seronegative.

The chain uses TRBV2 and TRBJ1-1, with 9 bases lining up with TRBD1. V lost 4 bases, J lost 1 base, and 10 bases stayed unmatched. Germline-derived CDR1 and CDR2 are SNHLY and FYNNEI. The CDR3 length is 17 residues. CDR3: CASSVPPRTGENTEAFF. In DNA, the CDR3 is TGTGCCAGCAGTGTCCCACCACGGACAGGGGAGAACACTGAAGCTTTCTTT.

Only one count was recorded for this clone. The rearrangement uses TRBV6-5 and TRBJ1-2; 9 bases line up with TRBD1. CDR1 and CDR2 (germline): MNHEY, SVGAGI. The CDR3 length is 13 residues. Germline trimming cut 10 bases from V and 4 bases from J; bases unmatched to any gene: 7. CDR3 region: CAIKTGGGYGYTF. As DNA, the CDR3 is TGTGCCATCAAGACAGGGGGAGGCTATGGCTACACCTTC.

The V gene is TRBV5-4, the J gene TRBJ2-1; 13 positions match TRBD2. Per germline, CDR1 SGHNT and CDR2 YYREEE (reference sequence). The CDR3 has 15 amino acids. Losses at the gene ends were 4 bases for V and 5 bases for J; bases not matched to a gene: 3. CDR3: CASSETSGRNNEQFF. The CDR3, as DNA: TGTGCCAGCAGCGAGACTAGCGGGAGGAACAATGAGCAGTTCTTC.

The J gene is TRBJ2-5, the V gene TRBV6-1; tentatively, D is TRBD1 (6 bases). The CDR3 totals 15 residues. V was clipped by 0 bases and J by 11 bases, with 19 bases between them. In germline, CDR1 is MNHNS, CDR2 SASEGT. CDR3 DNA sequence: TGTGCCAGCAGTGAAGCCTCCGGGACACACGTACGGCAGTACTTC. It translates to CASSEASGTHVRQYF.

The chain uses TRBV5-6 and TRBJ2-3; a weak D match, TRBD2 (5 bases). V lost 5 bases and J lost 6, with 10 bases in between. The CDR3 runs to 12 residues. CDR1 and CDR2 (germline): SGHDT, YYEEEE. CDR3 bases: TGTGCCAGCAGTTGGACGGGGGATACGCAGTATTTT. This codes for CASSWTGDTQYF.

V gene TRBV2 combines with J gene TRBJ1-2, with 9 bases matching TRBD1. The CDR3 covers 14 residues. V gave up 6 bases and J gave up 7 bases; unmatched junction bases: 9. The germline V gene has CDR1 SNHLY and CDR2 FYNNEI. CDR3 region: CASSHKDRGPGYTF. CDR3 nucleotides: TGTGCCAGCAGCCACAAGGACAGGGGCCCTGGCTACACCTTC.

V and J are TRBV28 and TRBJ2-3, with D perhaps matching TRBD2 (6 bases). Trimming pared 8 bases from V and 3 bases from J, leaving 12 bases between. This CDR3 is built from 13 residues. CDR1 MDHEN and CDR2 SYDVKM come from the germline V gene. CDR3 residues: CASRSEGTDTQYF. As DNA, the CDR3 is TGTGCCAGCCGGTCGGAGGGGACAGATACGCAGTATTTT.

CDR3 in amino acids: CASSPRTSGYEQYF. CDR3 coding DNA: TGTGCCAGCAGTCCTCGGACTAGCGGCTACGAGCAGTACTTC. The V and J genes are TRBV2 and TRBJ2-7; 10 bases are shared with TRBD2. The CDR3 has 14 residues. Germline CDR1 and CDR2: SNHLY and FYNNEI. With 5 bases clipped from V and 3 bases from J, the junction kept 4 bases outside the gene matches.

The rearrangement links TRBV4-2 to TRBJ2-3; perhaps TRBD2 as D (6 bases). This CDR3 comprises 16 residues. CDR1 is LGHNA and CDR2 is YNFKEQ in the germline V gene. Trimming took off 0 bases at V and 6 bases at J, with 16 bases between the two ends. CDR3 sequence reads: CASSQDVAGWGDTQYF. The CDR3, as DNA: TGTGCCAGCAGCCAAGATGTGGCGGGATGGGGTGATACGCAGTATTTT.

The chain couples TRBV21-1 to TRBJ2-1; TRBD2, the D gene given by the table, was not confirmed from the DNA. TRBV21-1 is classified as a pseudogene. CDR3 length: 19 residues. The CDR3 DNA follows: TGTGCCAGCTGCGTAAGGTACCGAGGTAGGTCTGTGGCCGTCAATGAGCAGTTCTTC. Protein sequence: CASCVRYRGRSVAVNEQFF.

This chain links TRBV6-6 with TRBJ1-3, with TRBD1 matching 7 bases. The CDR3 spans 16 residues. V lost 6 bases, J lost 0 bases, and 8 bases stayed unmatched. Germline V gene data show CDR1 as MNHNY and CDR2 as SVGAGI (reference sequence). Written as DNA, the CDR3 is TGTGCCAGCAGGACAGGGTCCATAAACTCTGGAAACACCATATATTTT. It yields the protein CASRTGSINSGNTIYF.

This chain connects TRBV19 to TRBJ1-1; D is unclear. This CDR3 has 12 residues. The ends were cut back, 5 bases at V and 5 bases at J, with 9 bases in the middle. The V gene's germline CDR1 is LNHDA and CDR2 SQIVND (reference sequence). The CDR3 region has the DNA TGTGCCAGTAGTCCTCGTCGGACTGAAGCTTTCTTT. Translation gives CASSPRRTEAFF.

This chain uses TRBV7-2 with TRBJ2-1; the match to TRBD1 covers 9 bases. V shed 4 bases, J shed 2 bases, and the junction held 3 bases outside the gene matches. The CDR3 runs to 15 residues. Germline CDR1 SGHTA, CDR2 FQGNSA. In nucleotides, the CDR3 is TGTGCCAGCAGCTCTGACAGGGGGACCTACAATGAGCAGTTCTTC. This encodes CASSSDRGTYNEQFF.

J is TRBJ2-2 and V is TRBV27; TRBD2 matches at 8 bases. Germline loops: CDR1 MNHEY, CDR2 SMNVEV (reference sequence). CDR3 length equals 21 residues. The J segment lost 1 base and the V segment lost 3 bases, leaving 19 bases of the junction unmatched. CDR3 region: CASSFDSAGETGYGNTGELFF. In DNA form, the CDR3 reads TGTGCCAGCAGTTTTGATTCAGCGGGAGAAACTGGTTATGGGAACACCGGGGAGCTGTTTTTT.

The rearrangement uses TRBV5-1 and TRBJ2-7; 12 bases agree with TRBD2. The CDR3 runs 17 residues. With V trimmed by 0 bases and J by 5 bases, 9 bases remained unmatched. CDR1 is SGHRS and CDR2 is YFSETQ in the germline V gene. CDR3 bases: TGCGCCAGCAGCTTGGGGGCTAGCGGGAGGGCCGTACACGAGCAGTACTTC. Protein sequence: CASSLGASGRAVHEQYF.

The chain employs TRBV7-9 and TRBJ1-2; 8 bases align to TRBD1. The CDR3 runs 16 residues. CDR1 and CDR2 from the germline V gene are SEHNR and FQNEAQ (reference sequence). The V and J ends lost 6 bases and 0 bases, in that order; junction bases with no gene match: 9. Written as DNA, the CDR3 is TGTGCCAGCAGTTCCGGGACAGGCCACTCTAACTATGGCTACACCTTC. The encoded protein is CASSSGTGHSNYGYTF. Full variable domain (remainder filled in from reference TRBV7-9 and TRBJ1-2): DTGVSQNPRHKITKRGQNVTFRCDPISEHNRLYWYRQTLGQGPEFLTYFQNEAQLEKSRLLSDRFSAERPKGSFSTLEIQRTEQGDSAMYLCASSSGTGHSNYGYTFGSGTRLTVV.

The J gene is TRBJ2-2, the V gene TRBV4-2, with 12 bases that match TRBD1. This CDR3 is 19 amino acids long. The germline V gene encodes CDR1 LGHNA and CDR2 YNFKEQ. V gave up 4 bases and J gave up 4 bases; unmatched junction bases: 13. The CDR3, as DNA: TGTGCCAGCAGCCCTACCCCGGGACAGGGGGCGGGAGGCACCGGGGAGCTGTTTTTT. This sequence encodes CASSPTPGQGAGGTGELFF.

The genes are TRBV28 and TRBJ2-7, with TRBD2 identical over 12 bases. Germline V lookup: CDR1 MDHEN, CDR2 SYDVKM. The CDR3 is 17 amino acids. Trimming took 3 bases from V and 2 from J; bases not matched to a gene: 8. As DNA, the CDR3 is TGTGCCAGCAGTTTCCGGCTAGCGGGAGGGTCTCCCTACGAGCAGTACTTC. Residues: CASSFRLAGGSPYEQYF.

The CDR3 DNA reads as TGCGCCAGCAGTGGTGGCGGGAGGTCCGTTCGACCCTACGAGCAGTACTTC. Translating gives CASSGGGRSVRPYEQYF. The V call is TRBV10-2, the J call TRBJ2-7; 8 bases line up with TRBD2. This CDR3 contains 17 residues. CDR1 is WSHSY and CDR2 is SAAADI in the germline V gene. Trimming at V came to 4 bases and at J to 2 bases, leaving 13 bases not matched to a gene.

The chain carries TRBV11-1 and TRBJ1-1; TRBD1 might be the D (5 bases). V lost 0 bases and J lost 2, with 10 bases in between. CDR3 length: 15 residues. From germline, CDR1 is SGHAT and CDR2 FQDESV (reference sequence). Here the CDR3 reads CASSLAPGINTEAFF. The CDR3 DNA reads as TGTGCCAGCAGCTTAGCGCCAGGGATTAACACTGAAGCTTTCTTT.

This clone was picked up a small number of times. The chain carries TRBV2 and TRBJ2-4; no firm D call. The CDR3 totals 17 residues. Germline V gene data show CDR1 as SNHLY and CDR2 as FYNNEI. Trimming shortened V by 1 base and J by 0 bases, and 13 bases separated the two germline ends. CDR3 in amino acids: CASSEGSAVLAKNIQYF. The CDR3 DNA reads TGTGCCAGCAGTGAAGGATCGGCGGTCCTAGCCAAAAACATTCAGTACTTC.

V usage is TRBV7-9 and J usage is TRBJ2-1; 9 nucleotides line up with TRBD2. The germline V gene has CDR1 SEHNR and CDR2 FQNEAQ (reference sequence). Trimming took 3 bases from V and 1 from J; bases not matched to a gene: 4. There are 16 residues in the CDR3. The CDR3: CASSFVAGVSYNEQFF. As DNA, the CDR3 is TGTGCCAGCAGCTTTGTAGCGGGGGTATCCTACAATGAGCAGTTCTTC.

The chain is built from TRBV4-1 and TRBJ1-2; 9 bases agree with TRBD1. V lost 0 bases and J lost 8; bases outside the gene matches: 4. There are 14 residues in the CDR3. The germline V gene has CDR1 MGHRA and CDR2 YSYEKL. The DNA for the CDR3 is TGCGCCAGCAGCCAAGACGGACAGGGGTACGGCTACACCTTC. It encodes CASSQDGQGYGYTF.

This sequence joins TRBV5-5 and TRBJ2-1; D unresolved. Germline values: CDR1 SGHKS, CDR2 YYEKEE (reference sequence). This CDR3 comprises 13 residues. V was shortened by 4 bases and J by 4 bases, with 9 bases between the two germline ends. The CDR3 protein is CASSTDWYNEQFF. The DNA of the CDR3 is TGTGCCAGCAGCACCGACTGGTACAATGAGCAGTTCTTC.

The rearrangement uses TRBV6-6 and TRBJ2-1; tentative D call: TRBD2 (6 bases). From germline, CDR1 is MNHNY and CDR2 SVGAGI (reference sequence). The V end lost 6 bases, the J end lost 9 bases, and 12 bases lay between the germline ends. The CDR3 length is 12 residues. CDR3 residues: CASSDPEGEQFF. The CDR3 DNA follows: TGTGCCAGCAGCGACCCGGAGGGTGAGCAGTTCTTC.

The chain is built from TRBV18 and TRBJ2-1; TRBD2 aligns across 8 bases. V was clipped by 1 base and J by 4 bases; unmatched bases: 3. The CDR3 contains 15 residues. Germline V CDR1 and CDR2: KGHSH, LQKENI. The CDR3 DNA reads TGTGCCAGCTCACCACAGCGGGGGCGATACAATGAGCAGTTCTTC. This encodes CASSPQRGRYNEQFF.

The rearrangement uses TRBV6-4 and TRBJ2-1; no reliable D call. Germline V gene lookup returns CDR1 MRHNA and CDR2 SNTAGT. The V end lost 6 bases, the J end lost 8 bases, and 8 bases lay between the germline ends. There are 11 residues in the CDR3. For the CDR3, the DNA is TGTGCCAGCAGCCCCTCGTATGAGCAGTTCTTC. Residues: CASSPSYEQFF.

This clone was picked up one time. The J gene is TRBJ1-5, the V gene TRBV5-8; D perhaps matches TRBD1 (6 bases). Germline V gene lookup returns CDR1 SGHTS and CDR2 YDEGEE. This CDR3 contains 14 residues. The V end was cut by 4 bases, the J end by 5 bases, with 13 bases between. CDR3 in amino acids: CASSGGDIYQPQHF. The CDR3 DNA sequence: TGTGCCAGCAGCGGGGGGGACATCTATCAGCCCCAGCATTTT.

This chain connects TRBV2 to TRBJ1-1; D is uncertain. CDR3 length: 14 residues. V lost 2 bases to trimming and J lost 0 bases, with 7 bases between them. Germline CDR1 SNHLY, CDR2 FYNNEI. The CDR3 DNA is TGTGCCAGCAGTGAATACATCATGAACACTGAAGCTTTCTTT. Translated: CASSEYIMNTEAFF.

This chain links TRBV5-5 with TRBJ2-7, with D perhaps matching TRBD2 (6 bases). CDR3 size: 15 residues. With 4 bases removed from V and 6 bases from J, the gap between germline ends came to 20 bases. CDR1 and CDR2 (germline): SGHKS, YYEKEE (reference sequence). The CDR3: CASSNEPVRGSEQYF. Written as DNA, the CDR3 is TGTGCCAGCAGCAATGAACCAGTCCGGGGGTCCGAGCAGTACTTC.

The V call is TRBV27, the J call TRBJ2-3; the D gene is possibly TRBD2 (6 bases). The CDR3 totals 14 residues. Germline loops: CDR1 MNHEY, CDR2 SMNVEV (reference sequence). Trimming shortened V by 5 bases and J by 2 bases, and 11 bases separated the two germline ends. This CDR3 reads CASSPPGDTDTQYF. CDR3 bases: TGTGCCAGCAGTCCCCCGGGGGACACAGATACGCAGTATTTT.